Presented here are 29 T cell receptor beta chains from one specimen sequenced in a study of type 1 and type 2 diabetes patients. The PCR template was genomic DNA. Amplification of the beta chain CDR3 used 30 forward and 13 reverse multiplex primers. TCRdb processed the multiplex PCR reads anew with MiXCR; each CDR3 protein has one entry. The repertoire holds about 270,000 distinct CDR3 sequences, with 45% to 60% as singletons. The sequencing input was peripheral blood mononuclear cells (PBMCs). Receptors were obtained from a man aged 18 to 35 with type 2 diabetes.

This clonotype was seen a few times. This rearrangement joins TRBV12-5 to TRBJ1-1; 7 bases fit TRBD1. The CDR3 runs to 15 residues. Germline CDR1 and CDR2: LGHNT and FRNRAP. The trim removed 7 bases at V and 0 bases at J, leaving 8 bases unmatched. CDR3 residues: CASVRQGGVNTEAFF. The CDR3 DNA sequence: TGTGCTAGTGTTCGACAGGGTGGCGTGAACACTGAAGCTTTCTTT.

The rearrangement uses TRBV6-2 or TRBV6-3 and TRBJ1-5, with 7 positions matching TRBD1. The CDR3 is made up of 14 amino acids. V shed 4 bases, J shed 5 bases, and the junction held 5 bases outside the gene matches. The germline gives CDR1 MNHEY, CDR2 SVGEGT. The CDR3 bases are TGTGCCAGCAGTTCCTCGACAGGGTATCAGCCCCAGCATTTT. It is translated as CASSSSTGYQPQHF.

J is TRBJ2-3 and V is TRBV15; perhaps D is TRBD1 or TRBD2 (6 bases each). CDR1 is LNHNV, CDR2 YYDKDF, per germline (reference sequence). Trimming left V 0 bases short and J 6 bases short, with 10 bases between. CDR3 length equals 14 residues. The CDR3 nucleotides read TGTGCCACCAGCAGAGACACAGGGAGGGATACGCAGTATTTT. The encoded protein is CATSRDTGRDTQYF.

There are many counts of this clonotype. A junction boundary mismatches the germline segment, possibly from a read error. This sequence joins TRBV5-1 and TRBJ1-2, with TRBD1 matching 8 bases. CDR1 is SGHRS, CDR2 YFSETQ, per germline. This CDR3 has 13 amino acids. The CDR3 sequence: CASSLGQGGGYTF. DNA of the CDR3: TGTGCCAGCAGCTTAGGACAGGGCGGTGGCTACACCTTC.

The chain carries TRBV6-6 and TRBJ2-5, with TRBD1 matching over 7 bases. Unmatched junction bases numbered 7, after V lost 10 bases and J lost 5 bases. Germline V lookup: CDR1 MNHNY, CDR2 SVGAGI (reference sequence). This CDR3 contains 12 residues. In DNA, the CDR3 is TGTGCCACCCGACAGGGAATGGAGACCCAGTACTTC. It translates to CATRQGMETQYF.

In this sample, this clonotype turned up a few times. The V gene is TRBV19, the J gene TRBJ1-1, with a possible D match to TRBD1 (5 bases). The CDR3 has 14 amino acids. Trimming cost V 3 bases and J 4 bases, with 12 bases left between them. Per the germline V gene, CDR1 is LNHDA and CDR2 is SQIVND (reference sequence). The CDR3, as DNA: TGTGCCAGTAGTATGGGGGGGTACGGCACTGAAGCTTTCTTT. Translated: CASSMGGYGTEAFF.

This clonotype has only a few counts. The chain uses TRBV19 and TRBJ1-1; D gene unclear. V lost 1 base to trimming and J lost 7 bases, with 10 bases between them. CDR3 size: 13 residues. Germline loops: CDR1 LNHDA, CDR2 SQIVND (reference sequence). Here the CDR3 DNA reads TGTGCCAGTAGTATAGGTAGAGGTCGTGAAGCTTTCTTT. Amino acids: CASSIGRGREAFF.

Ten or more counts support this clonotype. This rearrangement joins TRBV25-1 to TRBJ2-1, with D possibly TRBD2 on 6 matching bases. V was pared by 6 bases and J by 4 bases, with 16 bases between. CDR1 is MGHDK, CDR2 SYGVNS, per germline. CDR3 length equals 15 residues. CDR3: CASSSKEGVYNEQFF. The CDR3 nucleotides read TGTGCCAGCAGCTCCAAGGAGGGCGTTTACAATGAGCAGTTCTTC.

This chain joins TRBV19 and TRBJ1-2; 9 bases are a match to TRBD1. This CDR3 region has 14 residues. The germline V gene has CDR1 LNHDA and CDR2 SQIVND (reference sequence). V lost 2 bases and J lost 4; bases outside the gene matches: 2. CDR3 protein: CASSIQGQGYGYTF. The DNA of the CDR3 is TGTGCCAGTAGTATACAGGGACAGGGCTATGGCTACACCTTC.

This chain connects TRBV15 to TRBJ2-3; D is perhaps TRBD2 (6 bases). Germline V gene sequence: CDR1 LNHNV, CDR2 YYDKDF (reference sequence). With 0 bases removed from V and 1 base from J, the gap between germline ends came to 14 bases. The CDR3 spans 17 residues. The CDR3 spells CATSRDENWGGTDTQYF. The CDR3, as DNA: TGTGCCACCAGCAGAGATGAGAATTGGGGGGGCACAGATACGCAGTATTTT.

This clonotype has a count of ten or more. The chain recombines TRBV25-1 with TRBJ2-5; D might be TRBD1 (8 bases). The germline CDR1 and CDR2 sequences are MGHDK and SYGVNS. The V and J ends lost 5 bases and 1 base respectively, with 20 bases between them. This CDR3 is built from 17 residues. In DNA form, the CDR3 reads TGTGCCAGCAGTCCATTGGACAGGGAGGGGCCCCAAGAGACCCAGTACTTC. Its translation: CASSPLDREGPQETQYF.

The chain has TRBV28 and TRBJ1-6, with TRBD1 identical over 9 bases. This CDR3 has 14 residues. Per germline, CDR1 MDHEN and CDR2 SYDVKM. Trimming removed 3 bases from V and 14 bases from J; junction bases left unmatched: 8. The DNA for the CDR3 is TGTGCCAGCAGTTTCCTACAGGGGGCAATAACCCTCCACTTT. Translated: CASSFLQGAITLHF.

J is TRBJ2-1 and V is TRBV28; D call uncertain. V dropped 6 bases and J dropped 5 bases, with 14 bases sitting between them. The CDR3 has 14 amino acids. Germline values: CDR1 MDHEN, CDR2 SYDVKM. The DNA for the CDR3 is TGTGCCAGCAGCCCCAACGCCATTAACAATGAGCAGTTCTTC. Translating it yields CASSPNAINNEQFF.

The J gene is TRBJ2-2, the V gene TRBV19, with TRBD1 identical over 8 bases. After removal of 5 bases from V and 8 bases from J, the junction contained 16 bases not matched to a gene. CDR1 is LNHDA, CDR2 SQIVND, per germline (reference sequence). CDR3 length equals 17 residues. The CDR3: CASSPKPGQVPTGELFF. The CDR3 DNA reads as TGTGCCAGTAGTCCCAAACCGGGACAGGTCCCCACGGGGGAGCTGTTTTTT.

This clonotype was observed a handful of times. The rearrangement joins TRBV11-3 to TRBJ1-4, with a weak D call TRBD1 (6 bases). Trimming removed 5 bases from V and 5 bases from J, with 12 bases in between. Germline CDR1 SGHNT, CDR2 YENEEA. The CDR3 totals 14 residues. CDR3 DNA: TGTGCCAGCAGCCTGGACAGACCGAATGAAAAACTGTTTTTT. It encodes CASSLDRPNEKLFF.

The sample holds many counts of this clonotype. The chain uses TRBV10-3 and TRBJ2-5; weak D call: TRBD1 (5 bases). There are 13 residues in the CDR3. The germline V gene encodes CDR1 ENHRY and CDR2 SYGVKD. V dropped 5 bases and J dropped 3 bases, with 10 bases sitting between them. DNA of the CDR3: TGTGCCATCAGTAGACAGCGTGAAGAGACCCAGTACTTC. Its protein product is CAISRQREETQYF.

CDR3 in DNA: TGTGCCACCTCGGGACGGAACTCTGGGGCCAACGTCCTGACTTTC. Its translation: CATSGRNSGANVLTF. The rearrangement joins TRBV7-3 to TRBJ2-6; D possibly uses TRBD1 or TRBD2 (5 bases each). This CDR3 region has 15 residues. Trimming removed 10 bases from V and 0 bases from J, with 13 bases in between. Germline CDR1 SGHTA, CDR2 FQGTGA.

The genes are TRBV7-3 and TRBJ1-2, with D unclear. Germline V gene lookup returns CDR1 SGHTA and CDR2 FQGTGA. The CDR3 totals 14 residues. With 3 bases removed from V and 5 bases from J, the gap between germline ends came to 13 bases. CDR3 sequence (DNA): TGTGCCAGCAGCTTCTGTGGGTATGTGTATGGCTACACCTTC. The encoded protein is CASSFCGYVYGYTF.

A word on this clonotype: The germline gene is not matched at one end of the junction; a read error may be the cause. CDR3 sequence: CASSEGGFKRGWAGELFF. The CDR3, as DNA: TGCGCCAGCAGCGAAGGGGGTTTCAAGCGTGGGTGGGCCGGGGAGCTGTTTTTT. J is TRBJ2-2 and V is TRBV7-3, with a weak D call TRBD1 (6 bases). Germline assignment: CDR1 SGHTA and CDR2 FQGTGA. This CDR3 region has 18 residues.

This clonotype has only a few counts. The chain carries TRBV14 and TRBJ2-2; unclear D gene. CDR3 length: 16 residues. Trimming took off 0 bases at V and 4 bases at J, with 12 bases between the two ends. Germline-derived CDR1 and CDR2 are SGHDN and FVKESK. CDR3: CASSQDRYRGTGELFF. The CDR3 region has the DNA TGTGCCAGCAGCCAAGATAGGTACCGTGGCACCGGGGAGCTGTTTTTT. Full variable domain (outside the CDR3, taken from reference TRBV14 and TRBJ2-2): EAGVTQFPSHSVIEKGQTVTLRCDPISGHDNLYWYRRVMGKEIKFLLHFVKESKQDESGMPNNRFLAERTGGTYSTLKVQPAELEDSGVYFCASSQDRYRGTGELFFGEGSRLTVL.

In DNA form, the CDR3 reads TGTGCCAGCAGTATGGACAGGGGGTTCACCGGGGAGCTGTTTTTT. It codes for CASSMDRGFTGELFF. The chain couples TRBV6-5 to TRBJ2-2; 10 bases match TRBD1. Looked up from germline, CDR1 is MNHEY and CDR2 is SVGAGI. The CDR3 runs to 15 residues. After removal of 5 bases from V and 4 bases from J, the junction contained 4 bases not matched to a gene.

This clonotype was seen many times. V gene TRBV15 combines with J gene TRBJ2-6, with TRBD1 as a possible D gene (6 bases). The V end lost 8 bases, the J end lost 0 bases, and 14 bases lay between the germline ends. The CDR3 consists of 16 residues. The germline CDR1 and CDR2 sequences are LNHNV and YYDKDF (reference sequence). The CDR3 reads CATLGQKSSGANVLTF. CDR3 bases: TGTGCCACCTTAGGACAGAAAAGCTCTGGGGCCAACGTCCTGACTTTC.

Only one count was recorded for this clonotype. V and J are TRBV6-5 and TRBJ1-1, with a possible D match to TRBD1 (5 bases). Deletions cut 5 bases from V and 4 bases from J, with 14 bases between. This CDR3 contains 14 residues. Looked up from germline, CDR1 is MNHEY and CDR2 is SVGAGI. The CDR3, as DNA: TGTGCCAGCAGTCTCCACAACGGGGCCACTGAAGCTTTCTTT. It is translated as CASSLHNGATEAFF.

The rearrangement uses TRBV2 and TRBJ2-7; 8 bases are a match to TRBD2. V trimming: 7 bases; J trimming: 5 bases; junction bases outside the gene matches: 16. This CDR3 is built from 16 residues. In germline, CDR1 is SNHLY, CDR2 FYNNEI. As DNA, the CDR3 is TGTGCCAGCACCCTAGGGGGGAGCGGGAGCTTCCACGAGCAGTACTTC. Translating it yields CASTLGGSGSFHEQYF.

The chain is built from TRBV7-3 and TRBJ2-7; D remains unclear. This CDR3 has 13 amino acids. Between the trimmed V and J ends, which lost 2 bases and 7 bases, there was a span of 12 bases. Germline CDR1 SGHTA, CDR2 FQGTGA. CDR3: CASSLFPDGEQYF. As DNA, the CDR3 is TGTGCCAGCAGCTTATTCCCCGATGGGGAGCAGTACTTC.

The chain employs TRBV12-3 or TRBV12-4 and TRBJ1-2; no clear D gene. With 5 bases removed from V and 5 bases from J, the gap between germline ends came to 12 bases. The CDR3 is 13 residues long. The CDR3 here is CASSHDLTYGYTF. The CDR3 DNA follows: TGTGCCAGCAGTCACGACCTTACTTATGGCTACACCTTC.

V gene TRBV7-2 combines with J gene TRBJ2-5; 8 nucleotides align to TRBD2. There are 15 residues in the CDR3. CDR1 and CDR2 (germline): SGHTA, FQGNSA. Trimming at V came to 3 bases and at J to 5 bases, leaving 8 bases not matched to a gene. CDR3 sequence: CASSFQAGAEETQYF. CDR3 coding DNA: TGTGCCAGCAGCTTTCAAGCGGGGGCGGAGGAGACCCAGTACTTC.

V gene TRBV28 combines with J gene TRBJ1-1; 11 bases map to TRBD1. Germline lookup yields CDR1 MDHEN and CDR2 SYDVKM. The CDR3 is made up of 15 amino acids. The ends lost 7 bases at V and 5 bases at J; junction bases unmatched: 9. Here the CDR3 DNA reads TGTGCCAGCATCCCTCCCGGGACAGGGGGGACTGAAGCTTTCTTT. This codes for CASIPPGTGGTEAFF.

DNA of the CDR3: TGTGCCACTGGGATTTTCGGAGATACGCAGTATTTT. Its protein product is CATGIFGDTQYF. The chain employs TRBV6-1 and TRBJ2-3; D remains ambiguous. Trimming removed 10 bases at V and 5 bases at J, with 13 bases between. The CDR3 sequence is 12 residues long. Looked up from germline, CDR1 is MNHNS and CDR2 is SASEGT.